The 22 T cell receptor beta chains in this list originate from one sample, sequenced in a study of T cells after yellow fever vaccination. Via MiXCR, TCRdb re-called the 5' RACE reads, giving one row per CDR3 protein. The table has around 320,000 distinct CDR3 sequences, 8.7% seen once. The sequences come from CD4+ T cells sorted from PBMCs, collected 5 days after the yellow fever booster vaccination. These TCRs come from a young man who received the YFV17D yellow fever vaccine.

The chain uses TRBV19 and TRBJ2-7; D unclear. The CDR3 loop spans 13 amino acids. Trimming took off 5 bases at V and 2 bases at J, with 10 bases between the two ends. Germline-derived CDR1 and CDR2 are LNHDA and SQIVND (reference sequence). The CDR3 is CASSVNFAYEQYV. CDR3 coding DNA: TGTGCCAGTAGTGTTAACTTCGCCTACGAGCAGTACGTC.

This clonotype was detected a few times. The chain has TRBV20-1 and TRBJ1-2, with a tentative D call TRBD1 (6 bases). The germline V gene encodes CDR1 DFQATT and CDR2 SNEGSKA (reference sequence). The CDR3 is 11 residues long. V was pared by 5 bases and J by 7 bases, with 11 bases between. The CDR3 protein is CSASTGPGYTF. CDR3 nucleotides: TGCAGTGCTTCAACAGGGCCTGGCTACACCTTC.

This clonotype was seen a handful of times. The J gene is TRBJ1-5, the V gene TRBV4-2; D remains ambiguous. This CDR3 is 15 amino acids long. V lost 1 base to trimming and J lost 1 base, with 8 bases between them. CDR1 and CDR2 (germline): LGHNA, YNFKEQ. The CDR3 DNA follows: TGTGCCAGCAGCCAAGCGGAGAGAAGCAATCAGCCCCAGCATTTT. Protein product: CASSQAERSNQPQHF.

This clonotype appeared many times. The rearrangement links TRBV5-1 to TRBJ2-1, with TRBD1 matching 9 bases. The CDR3 extends over 15 amino acids. Germline V gene sequence: CDR1 SGHRS, CDR2 YFSETQ. Trimming took 4 bases from V and 8 from J; bases not matched to a gene: 10. The CDR3 sequence is CASSAPGTGNDEQFF. DNA of the CDR3: TGCGCCAGCAGCGCGCCCGGGACAGGGAACGATGAGCAGTTCTTC.

The chain joins TRBV9 to TRBJ1-2; D is unclear. This CDR3 has 13 residues. V was clipped by 2 bases and J by 3 bases, with 8 bases between them. CDR1 is SGDLS and CDR2 is YYNGEE in the germline V gene. The CDR3 region has the DNA TGTGCCAGCAGCGTGCGGGCAGACTATGGCTACACCTTC. It codes for CASSVRADYGYTF.

The chain recombines TRBV5-1 with TRBJ1-2, with 8 bases that match TRBD1. V lost 2 bases and J lost 4; bases outside the gene matches: 4. There are 14 residues in the CDR3. Germline CDR1 reads SGHRS; CDR2 reads YFSETQ. Written as DNA, the CDR3 is TGCGCCAGCAGCTTCAGGGGGCAAAGCTATGGCTACACCTTC. Translated: CASSFRGQSYGYTF. The entire variable domain, with the rest obtained from reference TRBV5-1 and TRBJ1-2, is as follows: KAGVTQTPRYLIKTRGQQVTLSCSPISGHRSVSWYQQTPGQGLQFLFEYFSETQRNKGNFPGRFSGRQFSNSRSEMNVSTLELGDSALYLCASSFRGQSYGYTFGSGTRLTVV.

This clonotype appeared many times. The rearrangement uses TRBV12-3 or TRBV12-4 and TRBJ1-2; D remains unclear. This CDR3 has 14 residues. V dropped 6 bases and J dropped 8 bases, with 19 bases sitting between them. The CDR3 nucleotides read TGTGCCAGCAGGGACGAGGACGGTGCTGGAGGCTACACCTTC. It specifies CASRDEDGAGGYTF.

This clonotype has only a few counts. J is TRBJ2-5 and V is TRBV2; no clear D gene. Per germline, CDR1 SNHLY and CDR2 FYNNEI. The V gene lost 3 bases and the J gene lost 10 bases, with 18 bases spanning the gap. The CDR3 length is 14 residues. The CDR3 DNA reads as TGTGCCAGCAGTGATGACCCGCCTTGGGTAGACCAGTACTTC. Amino acids: CASSDDPPWVDQYF.

The chain couples TRBV6-6 to TRBJ1-4; D call uncertain. Between the trimmed V and J ends, which lost 4 bases and 6 bases, there was a span of 18 bases. Per germline, CDR1 MNHNY and CDR2 SVGAGI (reference sequence). The CDR3 has 16 amino acids. The CDR3 spells CASSFQETGGHEKLFF. Written as DNA, the CDR3 is TGTGCCAGCAGTTTTCAGGAGACGGGCGGACATGAAAAACTGTTTTTT.

The table lists this clonotype with a few counts. J is TRBJ2-3 and V is TRBV24-1; D may be TRBD2 (6 bases). Germline CDR1 is KGHDR and CDR2 is SFDVKD. The CDR3 length is 15 residues. Trimming took 5 bases from V and 0 from J, leaving 11 bases between them. CDR3 residues: CATSASTSSTDTQYF. The CDR3, as DNA: TGTGCCACCAGTGCGTCGACTAGTAGCACAGATACGCAGTATTTT.

This clonotype was found a few times. The chain has TRBV2 and TRBJ1-6, with D uncertain. Germline assignment: CDR1 SNHLY and CDR2 FYNNEI. The CDR3 is 16 residues long. The germline V and J ends were trimmed by 4 bases and 7 bases, with 17 bases remaining between them. The CDR3 DNA sequence: TGTGCCAGCAGTGTTTTGGATCGGGCGCTGAATTCACCCCTCCACTTT. Amino acids: CASSVLDRALNSPLHF.

V and J are TRBV30 and TRBJ2-7, with D possibly being TRBD2 (6 bases). V gave up 7 bases and J gave up 3 bases, with 16 bases separating them. The germline V gene encodes CDR1 GTSNPN and CDR2 SVGIG (reference sequence). The length of the CDR3 is 13 residues. The CDR3 reads CASDAGMVYEQYF. In DNA, the CDR3 is TGTGCCTCTGATGCGGGGATGGTCTACGAGCAGTACTTC.

This clonotype was seen a handful of times. The gene calls are TRBV5-4 and TRBJ1-1; unclear D gene. CDR3 size: 15 residues. V shed 2 bases and J shed 1 base, with 12 bases lying between them. The germline CDR1 and CDR2 sequences are SGHNT and YYREEE (reference sequence). DNA for the CDR3: TGTGCCAGCAGCTTACATGGTCGGGGGAACACTGAAGCTTTCTTT. Protein product: CASSLHGRGNTEAFF.

V usage is TRBV11-2 and J usage is TRBJ2-2; tentatively, D is TRBD1 (5 bases). The CDR3 contains 15 residues. The germline CDR1 and CDR2 sequences are SGHAT and FQNNGV. V shed 3 bases and J shed 4 bases, with 12 bases lying between them. This CDR3 is CASSFRWGGTGELFF. The CDR3 DNA is TGTGCCAGCAGCTTCAGGTGGGGCGGCACCGGGGAGCTGTTTTTT.

This chain links TRBV4-1 with TRBJ2-5; 8 positions match TRBD1. Looked up from germline, CDR1 is MGHRA and CDR2 is YSYEKL. The CDR3 covers 16 residues. With V trimmed by 1 base and J by 7 bases, 11 bases remained unmatched. The CDR3 DNA sequence: TGCGCCAGCAGCCAAGCGCTGACAGGGGATGGGGGGACCCAGTACTTC. Translated: CASSQALTGDGGTQYF.

The rearrangement links TRBV19 to TRBJ2-4; D not resolved. Germline CDR1 and CDR2: LNHDA and SQIVND (reference sequence). V was pared by 3 bases and J by 7 bases, with 13 bases between. The CDR3 has 14 amino acids. CDR3 amino acids: CASSMRVYGNIQYF. The DNA for the CDR3 is TGTGCCAGTAGTATGAGAGTGTATGGGAACATTCAGTACTTC. Using reference TRBV19 and TRBJ2-4 for the parts outside the CDR3, the full variable domain is DGGITQSPKYLFRKEGQNVTLSCEQNLNHDAMYWYRQDPGQGLRLIYYSQIVNDFQKGDIAEGYSVSREKKESFPLTVTSAQKNPTAFYLCASSMRVYGNIQYFGAGTRLSVL.

The chain has TRBV2 and TRBJ1-2; the match to TRBD1 covers 11 bases. Per the germline V gene, CDR1 is SNHLY and CDR2 is FYNNEI. The ends lost 6 bases at V and 3 bases at J; junction bases unmatched: 3. The length of the CDR3 is 14 residues. The CDR3 sequence: CASSGQGADYGYTF. The CDR3 DNA reads TGTGCCAGCAGCGGACAGGGGGCCGACTATGGCTACACCTTC.

This clonotype showed up just a few times. V gene TRBV15 combines with J gene TRBJ2-5; 9 bases align to TRBD2. The CDR3 contains 15 residues. Germline CDR1 LNHNV, CDR2 YYDKDF (reference sequence). Trimming cost V 1 base and J 1 base; bases outside gene matches: 1. The chain's CDR3 is CATSRARGGQETQYF. CDR3 DNA sequence: TGTGCCACCAGCAGAGCGCGGGGGGGCCAAGAGACCCAGTACTTC.

There are a few counts of this clonotype. The CDR3 DNA sequence: TGTGCCAGCAGCTCCGGGGCGCTGGATTCACCCCTCCACTTT. Translation gives CASSSGALDSPLHF. The chain has TRBV7-2 and TRBJ1-6, with D possibly TRBD1 on 5 matching bases. In germline, CDR1 is SGHTA, CDR2 FQGNSA. The CDR3 runs to 14 residues. Trimming removed 4 bases from V and 8 bases from J, with 12 bases in between.

A few counts support this clonotype. The V call is TRBV3-1, the J call TRBJ1-2; 8 nucleotides align to TRBD1. V lost 1 base and J lost 7; bases outside the gene matches: 5. Germline V gene data show CDR1 as LGHDT and CDR2 as YNNKEL (reference sequence). The CDR3 consists of 14 residues. CDR3 in DNA: TGTGCCAGCAGCCAAGTGTCAGGGGGCTCTGGCTACACCTTC. This encodes CASSQVSGGSGYTF.

J is TRBJ1-5 and V is TRBV19; D may be TRBD1 (5 bases). The CDR3 covers 12 residues. Deletions cut 7 bases from V and 10 bases from J, with 14 bases between. Germline V gene lookup returns CDR1 LNHDA and CDR2 SQIVND (reference sequence). DNA of the CDR3: TGTGCCAGTAAAGGGGCCCACGGACCCCAGCATTTT. Amino acid sequence: CASKGAHGPQHF.

This clonotype was detected a few times. The rearrangement joins TRBV20-1 to TRBJ1-5; D might be TRBD1 (5 bases). V lost 0 bases to trimming and J lost 1 base, with 7 bases between them. The length of the CDR3 is 14 residues. Germline V lookup: CDR1 DFQATT, CDR2 SNEGSKA (reference sequence). CDR3 protein: CSARDRGSNQPQHF. The CDR3 DNA is TGCAGTGCTAGAGACCGGGGGAGCAATCAGCCCCAGCATTTT.